Reported below is one T cell receptor (beta chain). Its recognized antigen is unknown. No qualities accompany the bases; no much larger clone lies one base away. This sample was taken from a study of human T cells and chemical hapten exposure (dated by TCRdb to about 2021). Context from the whole study: For sensitization, 2% DPC in acetone was applied to a roughly 2 cm by roughly 2 cm area of upper inner arm skin. Throughout the study period of about 23 weeks, patients also received therapeutic DPC doses to the scalp every week. Patch testing was done on the upper back using Finn chambers containing 0.01% DPC, and results were scored after 6 days according to International Contact Dermatitis Research Group standards. The mostly female patient cohort included alopecia areata with under or over 50% scalp involvement, alopecia totalis and alopecia universalis. Libraries were combined into a pool for sequencing, and differences in TCR yield between samples came mainly from small differences in library volumes within the pool. In alopecia patients, the study followed how the peripheral blood TCR repertoire changed in vivo over primary and secondary sensitization to diphenylcyclopropenone (DPC), a hapten. Blood samples were taken from patients before sensitization (week 0) and at 2, 6 and about 24 weeks after DPC sensitization. Under 30 alopecia patients gave blood for TCR sequencing at one to four time points (pre-sensitization, 2, 6 and 24 weeks).

General findings and caveats noted by the study authors: Significantly more large CDR3 similarity clusters were formed by expanded TCRs than by pre-sensitization or healthy control sets, consistent with antigen-driven responses. Patch test score correlated positively with the number of PT1 expanded TCRs, reaching significance at thresholds 8, 16 and 32 but not at 4. Alopecia, a presumed autoimmune disease, was present in all patients, so the immune response of the patients might differ from that of healthy individuals. After repeated subsampling, the strength of the expansion versus patch-test correlation and the threshold at which it became significant changed. DPC sensitization did not change how many TCRs were above 1 in 1000 frequency, and no evidence was found of alterations in global repertoire structure.

The label giving this sample's time point can be read as: patch test 1, 2 weeks after DPC sensitization. This specimen's treatment or condition label, interpreted: therapeutic diphenylcyclopropenone sensitization with weekly scalp DPC. At every patch-test visit, the blood draw took place before the patch test was put on. Eligible patients were aged 18 to 70, diagnosed with alopecia, deemed suitable for DPC therapy, and excluded if pregnant. Total RNA was extracted from unfractionated whole blood collected in Tempus Blood RNA tubes. Library creation used RACE. The instrument given in TCRdb is NextSeq 500. Library preparation attached unique molecular identifiers to individual cDNA molecules for quantitative, reproducible TCR counting. For every blood RNA sample, sequencing covered both the TCR alpha and TCR beta chains. For the original study's pipeline: The median number of TCRs per sample was approximately 93,000, ranging from 23,224 to 690,600. V, J and CDR3 annotation of the TCR reads was carried out using the Decombinator software suite. For the PS versus PT1 abundance plots, all samples were subsampled to the same number of TCRs (28,000). TCRs were defined as expanded if absent before sensitization and observed at least eight times at the 2-week time point. The public reads were reanalyzed by TCRdb: fastp trimming at Q25, MiXCR alignment, in-frame beta chains only. A single entry per CDR3 protein holds the most common genes and DNA from its merged rows. V and J calls and clone size were set by TCRdb, not the authors. Across this sample there are about 80,000 distinct CDR3 sequences, with 6% to 9% seen only once. The ten largest clones represent under 2% of the sample.

Inclusive of the bounding cysteine and phenylalanine, the CDR3 is 14 residues long. Of all the DNA, just the CDR3 is kept, 42 bases in frame from base 1. The junction carries 6 bases between V and J, which are trimmed by 2 bases and 4 bases respectively. This TCR was recovered from a woman between 25 and 40 years old with alopecia areata. Some clones in this sample may be carry-over from other donors' samples. Recombination joined TRBV12-3 or TRBV12-4 with TRBJ1-6; 6 matching bases give a weak D call of TRBD1. The sequences come from whole blood, collected in connection with sensitization to the hapten diphenylcyclopropenone (DPC). The nucleotide sequence is TGTGCCAGCAGTTTAACAGGGTATAATTCACCCCTCCACTTT. It codes for CASSLTGYNSPLHF.